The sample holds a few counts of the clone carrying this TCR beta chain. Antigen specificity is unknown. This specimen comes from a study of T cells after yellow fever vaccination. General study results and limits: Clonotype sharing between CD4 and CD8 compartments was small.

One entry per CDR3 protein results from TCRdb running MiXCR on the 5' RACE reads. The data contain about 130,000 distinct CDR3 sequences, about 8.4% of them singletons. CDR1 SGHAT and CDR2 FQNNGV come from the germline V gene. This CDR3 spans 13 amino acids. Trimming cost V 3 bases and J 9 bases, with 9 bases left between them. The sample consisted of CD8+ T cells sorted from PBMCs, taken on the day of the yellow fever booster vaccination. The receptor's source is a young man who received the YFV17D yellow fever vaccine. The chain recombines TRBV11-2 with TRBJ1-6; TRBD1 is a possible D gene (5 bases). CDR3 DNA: TGTGCCAGCAGCTTGGAGGGGTTTTCACCCCTCCACTTT. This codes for CASSLEGFSPLHF.